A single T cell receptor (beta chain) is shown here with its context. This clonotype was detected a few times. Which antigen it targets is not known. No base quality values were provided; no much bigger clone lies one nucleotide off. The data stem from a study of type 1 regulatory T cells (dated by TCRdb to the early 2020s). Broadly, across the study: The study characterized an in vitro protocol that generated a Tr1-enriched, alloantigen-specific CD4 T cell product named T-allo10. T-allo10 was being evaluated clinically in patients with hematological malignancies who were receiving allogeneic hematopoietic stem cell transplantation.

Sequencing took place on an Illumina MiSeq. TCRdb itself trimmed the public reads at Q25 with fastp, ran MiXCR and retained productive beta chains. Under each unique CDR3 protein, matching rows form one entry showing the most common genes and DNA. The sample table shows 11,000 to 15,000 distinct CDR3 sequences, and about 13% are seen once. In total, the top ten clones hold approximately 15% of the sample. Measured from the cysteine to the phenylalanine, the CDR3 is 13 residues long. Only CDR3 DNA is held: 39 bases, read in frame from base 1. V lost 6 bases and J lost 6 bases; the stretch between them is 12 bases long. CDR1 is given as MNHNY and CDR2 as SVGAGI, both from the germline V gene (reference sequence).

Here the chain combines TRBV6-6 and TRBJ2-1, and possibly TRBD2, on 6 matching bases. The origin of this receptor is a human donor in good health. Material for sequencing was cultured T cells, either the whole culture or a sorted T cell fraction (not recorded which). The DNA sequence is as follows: TGTGCCAGCAGCACACCGGGAGTCAATGAGCAGTTCTTC. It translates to CASSTPGVNEQFF.